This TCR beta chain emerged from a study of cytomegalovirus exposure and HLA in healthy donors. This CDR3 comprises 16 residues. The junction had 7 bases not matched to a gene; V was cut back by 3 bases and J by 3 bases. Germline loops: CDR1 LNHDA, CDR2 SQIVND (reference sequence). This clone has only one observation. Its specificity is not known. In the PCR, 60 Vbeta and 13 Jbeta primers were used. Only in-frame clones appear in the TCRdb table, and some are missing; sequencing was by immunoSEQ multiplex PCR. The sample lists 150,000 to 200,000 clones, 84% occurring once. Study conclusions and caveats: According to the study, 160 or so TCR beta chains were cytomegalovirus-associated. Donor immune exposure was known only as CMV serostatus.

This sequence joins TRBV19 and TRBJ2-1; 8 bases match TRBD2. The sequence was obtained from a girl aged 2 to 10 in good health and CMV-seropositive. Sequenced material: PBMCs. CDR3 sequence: CASSMLSSGFYNEQFF. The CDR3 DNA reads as TGTGCCAGTAGTATGCTGTCTAGCGGGTTCTACAATGAGCAGTTCTTC.